What follows is one T cell receptor beta chain and its context. Its antigen is not identified. Blood libraries mostly used about 0.5 ug genomic DNA, six replicates each. The repertoire was sequenced with immunoSEQ multiplex PCR; TCRdb's copy has only in-frame clones and lacks some. This sample has more than 15,000 clones, with 66% found just once. The data were taken from a study of neoadjuvant anti-PD-1 for oral cavity cancer. At the level of the study: Patients without progression received a fourth nivolumab dose around day 43, then surgical resection on days 50-56.

Trimming cost V 5 bases and J 5 bases, with 15 bases left between them. The germline V gene has CDR1 MNHEY and CDR2 SVGAGI. CDR3 length equals 14 residues. Blood cells were analyzed directly, without culture or expansion. Whole-study results and caveats: Higher pretreatment Treg/Th17 ratios tracked higher pretreatment blood clonality.

Sequences were derived from PBMCs, sampled before nivolumab (anti-PD-1) treatment. The rearrangement uses TRBV6-5 and TRBJ1-1; D may be TRBD1 (5 bases). The source is a person aged 35-79 years with oral cavity squamous cell carcinoma. The CDR3 loop is CASSSMGGVTEAFF. DNA of the CDR3: TGTGCCAGCAGTAGCATGGGGGGAGTTACTGAAGCTTTCTTT.